These T cell receptor beta chains were read from a single sample in a study of cytotoxic CD8 clonotypes in ibrutinib-treated CLL. Only in-frame clones appear in the TCRdb table, and some are missing; sequencing was by immunoSEQ multiplex PCR. The sample shows approximately 150,000 clones, about 80% of them seen only once. The sequencing used PBMCs, collected after 24 months of ibrutinib treatment. The receptors shown here come from a human donor with chronic lymphocytic leukemia. CDR3s include the opening cysteine and the closing phenylalanine or tryptophan.

len | v_gene | CDR3aa
17 | TRBV18 | CASSPGQKPLPNYGYTF
14 | TRBV7-2 | CASSSGTGGDTQYF
16 | TRBV5-1 | CASSFGHGQRNEKLFF
16 | TRBV7-3 | CASRSSGTGSPDTQYF
14 | TRBV7-9 | CASSRSSAPYEQYF
15 | TRBV7-2 | CASSSGQGAFHEQYF
17 | TRBV19 | CASGSVALAQGNEKLFF
14 | TRBV2 | CASSDAARNQPQHF
12 | TRBV28 | CAIQLGNQPQHF
16 | TRBV30 | CAWSLGQGNGGPEAFF
15 | TRBV6-6 | CASSYGGSGTDTQYF
13 | TRBV6-6 | CASSYRAVTEAFF
15 | TRBV6-1 | CASSEVGQGRQPQHF
15 | TRBV7-9 | CASRDPGQGIYEQYF
16 | TRBV7-8 | CASSPPRQGISPPLHF
14 | TRBV6-1 | CASSEPVANEKLFF
18 | TRBV5-1 | CASSLARSQGVFPDTQYF
15 | TRBV6-5 | CATRRGRGERNEQFF
16 | TRBV30 | CAWSVGRDNAGNTIYF
13 | TRBV25-1 | CASSLGYYNEQFF
13 | TRBV28 | CASSRAGGDEQYF
13 | TRBV30 | CAWSVALNTEAFF
15 | TRBV19 | CASSIGQDGSNTQYF
12 | TRBV29-1 | CSVERDTDTQYF
15 | TRBV7-3 | CASSLNLAGGQEQFF
14 | TRBV19 | CASKQLGQNTEAFF
15 | TRBV19 | CASKGGQGSSGELFF
13 | TRBV5-1 | CASFGGFYNEQFF
13 | TRBV7-3 | CASIKPTPETQYF
14 | TRBV7-2 | CASSPRTGGLEQYF
18 | TRBV19 | CASSITGTGVYRWEKLFF
15 | TRBV28 | CASRRQGSGNQPQHF
15 | TRBV6-5 | CASSWSRDSNNEQFF
10 | TRBV10-3 | CATRSTEAFF
15 | TRBV6-1 | CASSEIEGKNTEAFF
11 | TRBV12-5 | CASGFRIEQYF
15 | TRBV4-1 | CASSLRTGSTDTQYF
15 | TRBV2 | CASSLSVWGRETQYF
16 | TRBV5-1 | CASTNLGQGVTDTQYF
16 | TRBV11-1 | CASSLALTVSSYEQYF
14 | TRBV5-1 | CASSFLQATGELFF
15 | TRBV11-2 | CASSPTGVANSPLHF
14 | TRBV11-2 | CASSQQLANYEQYF
13 | TRBV4-2 | CASSQRLEETQYF
16 | TRBV11-2 | CASSPTVGLAKNIQYF
15 | TRBV15 | CATSRDLSPTYEQYF
15 | TRBV5-4 | CASSLAGTGVGEQFF
15 | TRBV7-9 | CASSTPRANTGELFF
18 | TRBV27 | CASSKTGQGSIRVQGYTF
14 | TRBV30 | CAWSTGYRNTEAFF
17 | TRBV4-1 | CASSQDIAPRERDEQFF